Reported below is one T cell receptor beta chain. This sample is drawn from a study of blood T cell repertoires in COVID-19. Study details: Samples came from the United States, Italy and Spain, spanning acute and convalescent COVID-19. Nucleic acid was either cDNA or gDNA, and it came from T cells, B-cell-depleted T cells, or PBMCs.

The length of the CDR3 is 13 residues. With V trimmed by 4 bases and J by 5 bases, 5 bases remained unmatched. CDR1 SQVTM and CDR2 ANQGSEA come from the germline V gene. Followed over time, Seattle patients had been enrolled while infection was active. Libraries were prepared by immunoSEQ multiplex PCR; TCRdb keeps only in-frame clonotypes and omits some of them. The sample holds more than 350,000 clones, around 87% seen once. The receptor's source is a woman in her twenties or thirties with COVID-19, enrolled during active disease. The V and J genes are TRBV29-1 and TRBJ2-1, with 7 bases fitting TRBD2. The specimen sequenced was peripheral blood. The CDR3 DNA reads TGCAGCGTTGCACTAGCGCTAAACAATGAGCAGTTCTTC. Its protein is CSVALALNNEQFF.